Only one count was recorded for the clone carrying this T cell receptor beta chain. Assay: immunoSEQ multiplex PCR; the TCRdb copy retains only in-frame clones and omits some. The table shows more than 50,000 clones, with more than 65% occurring only once. The source of the sample is a study of OX40 agonist ivuxolimab in advanced cancers. This specimen consisted of CD4+ or CD8+ T cells sorted from blood, obtained in a trial of the OX40 agonist ivuxolimab. The sequence derives from an adult with an advanced solid tumor such as melanoma, head and neck, liver or kidney cancer.

Written as DNA, the CDR3 is TGTGCCAGCAGTCTACAGGGGAACCCCACAGATACGCAGTATTTT. It is translated as CASSLQGNPTDTQYF. This chain links TRBV6-1 with TRBJ2-3; TRBD1 agrees at 7 bases. V shed 5 bases and J 2 bases; nucleotides not matched to a gene: 7. Germline V gene data show CDR1 as MNHNS and CDR2 as SASEGT. The CDR3 length is 15 residues.